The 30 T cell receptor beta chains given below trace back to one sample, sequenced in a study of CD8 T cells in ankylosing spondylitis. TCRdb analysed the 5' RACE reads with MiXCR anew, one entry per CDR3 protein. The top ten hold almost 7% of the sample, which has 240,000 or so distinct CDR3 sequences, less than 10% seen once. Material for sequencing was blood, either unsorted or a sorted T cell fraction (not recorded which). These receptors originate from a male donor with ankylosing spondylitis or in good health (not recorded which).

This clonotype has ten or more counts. The DNA of the CDR3 is TGTGCCAGCGGCTCGGAGGGACTGAACACTGAAGCTTTCTTT. This gives the protein CASGSEGLNTEAFF. V is TRBV12-3 or TRBV12-4 and J is TRBJ1-1; perhaps TRBD1 as D (5 bases). The CDR3 is made up of 14 amino acids. V lost 8 bases and J 0 bases, leaving 13 bases between the germline ends.

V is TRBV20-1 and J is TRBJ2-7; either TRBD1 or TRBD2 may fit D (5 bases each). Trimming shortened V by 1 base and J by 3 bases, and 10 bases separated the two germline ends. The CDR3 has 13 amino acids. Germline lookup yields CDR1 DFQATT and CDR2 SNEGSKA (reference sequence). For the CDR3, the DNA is TGCAGTGCTAGAGCTGGGGGATACTACGAGCAGTACTTC. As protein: CSARAGGYYEQYF.

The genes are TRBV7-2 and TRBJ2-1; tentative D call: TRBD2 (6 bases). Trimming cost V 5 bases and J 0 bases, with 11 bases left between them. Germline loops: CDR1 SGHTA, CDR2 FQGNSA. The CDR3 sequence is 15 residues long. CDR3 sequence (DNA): TGTGCCAGCAGCCCCCTAGCGTCCTCCTACAATGAGCAGTTCTTC. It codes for CASSPLASSYNEQFF.

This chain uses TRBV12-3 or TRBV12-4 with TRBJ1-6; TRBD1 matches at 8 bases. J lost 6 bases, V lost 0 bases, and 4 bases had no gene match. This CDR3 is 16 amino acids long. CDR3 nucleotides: TGTGCCAGCAGTTTAGCGGACAGGGCTTCTAATTCACCCCTCCACTTT. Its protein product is CASSLADRASNSPLHF.

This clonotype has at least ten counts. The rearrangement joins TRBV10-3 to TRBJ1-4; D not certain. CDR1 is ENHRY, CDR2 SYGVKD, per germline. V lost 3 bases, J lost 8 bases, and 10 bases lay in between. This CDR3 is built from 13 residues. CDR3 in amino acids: CAISESILEKLFF. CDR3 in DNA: TGTGCCATCAGTGAATCGATCTTGGAAAAACTGTTTTTT.

This chain's CDR3 is CASSQGQGSNEQFF. The DNA for the CDR3 is TGTGCCAGCAGCCAAGGACAGGGGAGCAATGAGCAGTTCTTC. J is TRBJ2-1 and V is TRBV4-2, with 8 bases matching TRBD1. CDR3 length: 14 amino acids. With V trimmed by 1 base and J by 6 bases, 2 bases remained unmatched. Germline V gene sequence: CDR1 LGHNA, CDR2 YNFKEQ.

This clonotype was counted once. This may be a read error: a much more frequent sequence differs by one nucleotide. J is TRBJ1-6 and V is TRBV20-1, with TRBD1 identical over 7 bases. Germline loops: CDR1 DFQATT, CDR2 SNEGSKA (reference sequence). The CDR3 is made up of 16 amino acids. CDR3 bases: TGCTGTGCTAGACCGGGACAGTCAAGAAATAATTCACCCCTCCACTTT. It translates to CCARPGQSRNNSPLHF.

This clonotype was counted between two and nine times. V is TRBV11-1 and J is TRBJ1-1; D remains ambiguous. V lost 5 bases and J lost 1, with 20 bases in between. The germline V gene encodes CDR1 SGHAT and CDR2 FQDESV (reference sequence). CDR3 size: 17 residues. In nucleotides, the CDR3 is TGTGCCAGCAGCCCCTGGGCCCTCCCTCGGGGGAACACTGAAGCTTTCTTT. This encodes CASSPWALPRGNTEAFF.

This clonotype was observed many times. This CDR3 is CASSHEGGVATGELFF. The CDR3 bases are TGCGCCAGCAGCCATGAAGGAGGGGTGGCCACCGGGGAGCTGTTTTTT. The chain employs TRBV4-3 and TRBJ2-2; perhaps TRBD2 as D (6 bases). Germline values: CDR1 LGHNA, CDR2 YSLEER. The V gene lost 3 bases and the J gene lost 4 bases, with 15 bases spanning the gap. The CDR3 runs 16 residues.

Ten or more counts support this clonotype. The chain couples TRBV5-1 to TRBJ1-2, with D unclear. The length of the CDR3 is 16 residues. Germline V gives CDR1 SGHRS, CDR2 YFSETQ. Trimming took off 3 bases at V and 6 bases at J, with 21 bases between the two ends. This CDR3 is CASSSTMAVTRDGYTF. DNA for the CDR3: TGCGCCAGCAGCTCCACAATGGCAGTTACTAGGGATGGCTACACCTTC.

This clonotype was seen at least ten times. CDR3 sequence: CASTLRGLAGGSSYNEQFF. The CDR3 DNA sequence: TGCGCCAGCACCTTAAGGGGACTAGCGGGAGGGAGCTCCTACAATGAGCAGTTCTTC. The chain uses TRBV10-1 and TRBJ2-1; 16 nucleotides line up with TRBD2. The V gene end was trimmed by 7 bases and the J gene end by 0 bases; junction bases not matched to a gene: 9. This CDR3 spans 19 amino acids. CDR1 and CDR2 from the germline V gene are WNHNN and SYGVQD (reference sequence).

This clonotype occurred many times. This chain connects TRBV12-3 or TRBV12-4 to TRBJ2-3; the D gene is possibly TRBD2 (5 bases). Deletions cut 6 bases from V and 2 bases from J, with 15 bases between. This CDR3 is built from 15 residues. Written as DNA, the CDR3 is TGTGCCAGCAGGGCCGGGGAGCGCCACACAGATACGCAGTATTTT. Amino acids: CASRAGERHTDTQYF.

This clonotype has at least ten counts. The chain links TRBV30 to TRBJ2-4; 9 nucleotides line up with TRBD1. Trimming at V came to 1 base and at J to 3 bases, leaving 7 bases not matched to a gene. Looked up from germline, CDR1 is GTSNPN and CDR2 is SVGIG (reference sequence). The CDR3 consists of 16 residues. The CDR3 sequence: CAWSAGQGIVKNIQYF. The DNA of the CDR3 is TGTGCCTGGAGTGCAGGACAGGGGATCGTCAAAAACATTCAGTACTTC.

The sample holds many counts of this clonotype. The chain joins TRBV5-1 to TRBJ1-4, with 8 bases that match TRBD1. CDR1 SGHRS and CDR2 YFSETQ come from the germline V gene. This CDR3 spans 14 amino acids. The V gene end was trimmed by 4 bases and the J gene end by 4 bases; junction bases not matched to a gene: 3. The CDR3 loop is CASSVGQGNEKLFF. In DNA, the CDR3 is TGCGCCAGCAGCGTCGGACAGGGTAATGAAAAACTGTTTTTT.

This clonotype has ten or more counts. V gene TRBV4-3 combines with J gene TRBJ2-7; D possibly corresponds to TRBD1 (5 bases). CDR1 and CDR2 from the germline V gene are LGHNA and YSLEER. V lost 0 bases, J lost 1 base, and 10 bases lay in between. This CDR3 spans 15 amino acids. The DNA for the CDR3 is TGCGCCAGCAGCCAAGATAAAGACAGATCCTACGAGCAGTACTTC. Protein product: CASSQDKDRSYEQYF.

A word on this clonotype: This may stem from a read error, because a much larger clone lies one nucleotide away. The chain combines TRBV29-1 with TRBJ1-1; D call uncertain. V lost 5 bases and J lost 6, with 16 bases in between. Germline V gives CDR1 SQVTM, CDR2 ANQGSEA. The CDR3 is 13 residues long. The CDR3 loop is CSVNRRVGSEAFF. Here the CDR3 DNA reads TGCAGCGTTAATCGGAGGGTGGGATCTGAAGCTTTCTTT.

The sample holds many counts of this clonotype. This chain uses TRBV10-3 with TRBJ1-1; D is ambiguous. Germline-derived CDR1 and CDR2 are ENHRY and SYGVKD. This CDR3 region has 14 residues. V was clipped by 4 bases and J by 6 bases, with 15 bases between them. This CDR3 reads CAISGRIGEAEAFF. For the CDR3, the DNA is TGTGCCATCAGTGGACGGATTGGGGAGGCTGAAGCTTTCTTT.

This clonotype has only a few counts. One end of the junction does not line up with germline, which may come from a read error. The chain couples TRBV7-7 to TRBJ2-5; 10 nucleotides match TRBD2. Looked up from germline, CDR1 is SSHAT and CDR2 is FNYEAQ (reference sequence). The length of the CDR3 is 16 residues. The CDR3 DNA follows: TGTGCTAGCAGCTTAGGGCTAGCGGGAGCTGGAGAGACCCAGTACTTC. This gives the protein CASSLGLAGAGETQYF.

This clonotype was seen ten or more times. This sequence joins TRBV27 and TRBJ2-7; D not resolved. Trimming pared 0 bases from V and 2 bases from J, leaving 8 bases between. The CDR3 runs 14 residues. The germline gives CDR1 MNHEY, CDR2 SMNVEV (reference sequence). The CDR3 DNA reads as TGTGCCAGCAGTTTATCGAAACATGCCTACGAGCAGTACTTC. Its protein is CASSLSKHAYEQYF.

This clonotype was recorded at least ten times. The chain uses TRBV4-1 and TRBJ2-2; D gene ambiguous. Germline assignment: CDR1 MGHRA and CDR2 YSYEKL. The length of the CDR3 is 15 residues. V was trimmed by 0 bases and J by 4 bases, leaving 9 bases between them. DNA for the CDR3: TGCGCCAGCAGCCAAGACAAACAGATCACCGGGGAGCTGTTTTTT. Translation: CASSQDKQITGELFF.

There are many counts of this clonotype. CDR3 DNA sequence: TGTGCCAGCAGTTACTGGGGGACTAGCGTCCTCCAGGGTGAGCAGTTCTTC. Its protein is CASSYWGTSVLQGEQFF. The chain couples TRBV6-5 to TRBJ2-1, with 10 positions matching TRBD2. With 1 base clipped from V and 9 bases from J, the junction kept 12 bases outside the gene matches. The CDR3 totals 17 residues. CDR1 and CDR2 (germline): MNHEY, SVGAGI.

CDR3 nucleotides: TGTGCCAGCAGCCGGGTTTCGTTAATCGAGCAGTACTTC. This translates into CASSRVSLIEQYF. The chain carries TRBV5-6 and TRBJ2-7; D is unclear. In germline, CDR1 is SGHDT, CDR2 YYEEEE. This CDR3 is 13 amino acids long. V was pared by 4 bases and J by 6 bases, with 14 bases between.

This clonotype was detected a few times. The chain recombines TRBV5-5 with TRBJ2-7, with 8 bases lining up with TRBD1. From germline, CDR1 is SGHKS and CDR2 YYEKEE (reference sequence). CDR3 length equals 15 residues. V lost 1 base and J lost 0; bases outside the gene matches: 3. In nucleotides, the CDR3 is TGTGCCAGCAGCTTGACAGGGGGGTACTCCTACGAGCAGTACTTC. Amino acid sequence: CASSLTGGYSYEQYF.

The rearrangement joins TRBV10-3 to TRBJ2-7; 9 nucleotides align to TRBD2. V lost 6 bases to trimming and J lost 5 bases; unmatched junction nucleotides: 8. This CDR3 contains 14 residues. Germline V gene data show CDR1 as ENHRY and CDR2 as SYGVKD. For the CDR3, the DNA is TGTGCCATCAGCGGGGGACTAGCCGGCGACGAGCAGTACTTC. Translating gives CAISGGLAGDEQYF.

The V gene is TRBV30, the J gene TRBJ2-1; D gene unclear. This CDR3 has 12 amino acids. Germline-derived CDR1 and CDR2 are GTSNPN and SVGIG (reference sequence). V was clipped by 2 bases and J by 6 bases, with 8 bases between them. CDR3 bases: TGTGCCTGGAGTACCAGTACCAATGAGCAGTTCTTC. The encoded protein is CAWSTSTNEQFF.

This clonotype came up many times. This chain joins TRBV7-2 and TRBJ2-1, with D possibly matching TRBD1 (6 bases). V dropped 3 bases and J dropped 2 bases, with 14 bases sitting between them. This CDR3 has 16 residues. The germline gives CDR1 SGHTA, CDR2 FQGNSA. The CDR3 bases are TGTGCCAGCAGCTTCGGTGGGGGCCGCCCCTACAATGAGCAGTTCTTC. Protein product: CASSFGGGRPYNEQFF.

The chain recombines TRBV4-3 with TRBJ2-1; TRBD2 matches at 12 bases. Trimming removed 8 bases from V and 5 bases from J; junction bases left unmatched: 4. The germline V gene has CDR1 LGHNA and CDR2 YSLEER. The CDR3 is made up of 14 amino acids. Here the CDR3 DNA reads TGCGCCAGCGGCCGACTAGCGGGAGACAATGAGCAGTTCTTC. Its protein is CASGRLAGDNEQFF.

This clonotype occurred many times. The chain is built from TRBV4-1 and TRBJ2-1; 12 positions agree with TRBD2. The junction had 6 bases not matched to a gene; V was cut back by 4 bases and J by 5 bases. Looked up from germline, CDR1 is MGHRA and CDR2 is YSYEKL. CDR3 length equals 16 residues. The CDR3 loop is CASSPLTSGSHNEQFF. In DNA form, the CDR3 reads TGCGCCAGCAGCCCTTTGACTAGCGGGAGCCACAATGAGCAGTTCTTC.

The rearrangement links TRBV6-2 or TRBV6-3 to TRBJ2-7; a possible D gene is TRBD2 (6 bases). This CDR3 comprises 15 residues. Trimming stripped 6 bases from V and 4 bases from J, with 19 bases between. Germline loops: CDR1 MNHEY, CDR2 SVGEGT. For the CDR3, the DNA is TGTGCCAGCAGCTACCCCGGCGGGGTGGGATACGAGCAGTACTTC. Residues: CASSYPGGVGYEQYF.

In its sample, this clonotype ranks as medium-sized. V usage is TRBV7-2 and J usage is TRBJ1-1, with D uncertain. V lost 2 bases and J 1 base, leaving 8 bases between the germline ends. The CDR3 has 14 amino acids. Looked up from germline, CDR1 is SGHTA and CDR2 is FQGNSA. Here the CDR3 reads CASSLMGPNTEAFF. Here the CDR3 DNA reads TGTGCCAGCAGCTTAATGGGTCCGAACACTGAAGCTTTCTTT.